This TCR beta chain was obtained from a study of blood T cell repertoires in COVID-19. In the original analysis: Estimated nucleated cell counts came from reference gene primer amplification. Assay used: immunoSEQ multiplex PCR; TCRdb lists only in-frame clones, some missing. V, J and clone size are those of that table, while D and trimming were read from the DNA. The sample carries 280,000 or so clones, about 85% recorded once. V lost 6 bases to trimming and J lost 0 bases, with 8 bases between them. The CDR3 has 13 residues. Germline V gene lookup returns CDR1 MNHEY and CDR2 SVGAGI. The sample taken for sequencing was peripheral blood. The TCR was taken from a human donor in a cohort sampled during active COVID-19. The chain links TRBV6-5 to TRBJ2-5; D is unclear. DNA of the CDR3: TGTGCCAGCAGGTTCCTTAACCAAGAGACCCAGTACTTC. The encoded protein is CASRFLNQETQYF.